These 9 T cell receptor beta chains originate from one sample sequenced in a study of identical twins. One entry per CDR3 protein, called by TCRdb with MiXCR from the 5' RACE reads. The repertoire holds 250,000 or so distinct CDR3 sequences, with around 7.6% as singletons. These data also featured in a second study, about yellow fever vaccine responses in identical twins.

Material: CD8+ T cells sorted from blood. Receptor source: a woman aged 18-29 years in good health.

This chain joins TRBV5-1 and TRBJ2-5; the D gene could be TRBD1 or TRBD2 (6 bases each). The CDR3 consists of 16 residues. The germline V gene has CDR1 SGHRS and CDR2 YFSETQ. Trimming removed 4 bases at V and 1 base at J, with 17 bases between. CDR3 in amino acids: CASSPGVGGIQETQYF. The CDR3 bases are TGCGCCAGCAGCCCCGGGGTAGGGGGGATCCAAGAGACCCAGTACTTC.

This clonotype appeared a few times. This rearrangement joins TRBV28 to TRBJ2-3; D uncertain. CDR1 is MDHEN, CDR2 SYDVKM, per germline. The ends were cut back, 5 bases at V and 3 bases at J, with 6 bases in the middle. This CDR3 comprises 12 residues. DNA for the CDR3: TGTGCCAGCAGTGCCGGGACAGATACGCAGTATTTT. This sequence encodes CASSAGTDTQYF.

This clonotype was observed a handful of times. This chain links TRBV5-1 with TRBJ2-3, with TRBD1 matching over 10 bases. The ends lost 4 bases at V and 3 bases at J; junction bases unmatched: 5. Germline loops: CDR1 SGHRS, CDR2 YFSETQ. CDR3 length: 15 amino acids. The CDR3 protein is CASSTWTGGTDTQYF. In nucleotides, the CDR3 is TGCGCCAGCAGCACCTGGACAGGGGGTACAGATACGCAGTATTTT.

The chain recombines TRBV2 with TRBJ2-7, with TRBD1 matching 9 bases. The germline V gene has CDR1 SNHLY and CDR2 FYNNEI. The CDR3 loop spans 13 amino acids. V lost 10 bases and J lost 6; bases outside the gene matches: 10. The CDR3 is CAKKPGQGSEQYF. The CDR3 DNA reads TGTGCCAAGAAGCCGGGACAGGGTTCCGAGCAGTACTTC. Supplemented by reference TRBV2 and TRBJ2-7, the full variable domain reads EPEVTQTPSHQVTQMGQEVILRCVPISNHLYFYWYRQILGQKVEFLVSFYNNEISEKSEIFDDQFSVERPDGSNFTLKIRSTKLEDSAMYFCAKKPGQGSEQYFGPGTRLTVT.

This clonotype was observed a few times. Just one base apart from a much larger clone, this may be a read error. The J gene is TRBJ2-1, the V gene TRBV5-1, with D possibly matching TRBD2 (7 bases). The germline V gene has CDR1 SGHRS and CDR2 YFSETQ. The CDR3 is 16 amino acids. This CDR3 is CASNLEGGGPYNEQFF. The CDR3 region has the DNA TGCGCCAGCAACTTGGAAGGGGGGGGCCCTTACAATGAGCAGTTCTTC.

The CDR3 region is CASGKGAHEQYF. CDR3 bases: TGTGCCAGCGGCAAGGGGGCCCACGAGCAGTACTTC. This rearrangement joins TRBV6-5 to TRBJ2-7; 7 bases are a match to TRBD1. V lost 8 bases, J lost 5 bases, and 6 bases stayed unmatched. The CDR3 is made up of 12 amino acids. CDR1 is MNHEY, CDR2 SVGAGI, per germline.

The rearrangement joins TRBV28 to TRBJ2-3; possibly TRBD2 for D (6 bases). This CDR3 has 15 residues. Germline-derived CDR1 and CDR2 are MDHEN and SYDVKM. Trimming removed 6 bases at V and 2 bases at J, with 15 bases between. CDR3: CASRPGVQFTDTQYF. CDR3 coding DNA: TGTGCCAGCAGGCCGGGAGTTCAGTTCACAGATACGCAGTATTTT.

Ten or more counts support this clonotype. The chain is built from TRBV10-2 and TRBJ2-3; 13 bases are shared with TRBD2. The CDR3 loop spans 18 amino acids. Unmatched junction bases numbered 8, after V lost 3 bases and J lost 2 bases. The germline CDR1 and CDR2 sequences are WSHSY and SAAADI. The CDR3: CASSELAGGPWATDTQYF. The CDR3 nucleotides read TGCGCCAGCAGTGAACTAGCGGGAGGGCCCTGGGCCACAGATACGCAGTATTTT.

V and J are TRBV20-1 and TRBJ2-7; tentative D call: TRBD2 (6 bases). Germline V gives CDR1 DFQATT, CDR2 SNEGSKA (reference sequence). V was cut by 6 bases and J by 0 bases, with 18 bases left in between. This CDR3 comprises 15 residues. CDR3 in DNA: TGCAGTGCCCCTACCGTGGAGGGCGTCTCCTACGAGCAGTACTTC. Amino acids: CSAPTVEGVSYEQYF.